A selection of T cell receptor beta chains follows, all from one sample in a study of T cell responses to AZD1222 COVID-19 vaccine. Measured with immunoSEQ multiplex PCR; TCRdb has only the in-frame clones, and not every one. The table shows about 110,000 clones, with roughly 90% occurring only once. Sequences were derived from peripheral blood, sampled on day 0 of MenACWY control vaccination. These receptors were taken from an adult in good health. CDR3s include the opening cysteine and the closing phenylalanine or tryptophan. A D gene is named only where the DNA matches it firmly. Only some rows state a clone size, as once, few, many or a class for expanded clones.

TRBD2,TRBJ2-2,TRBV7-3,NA,CASSQGLANRELFF,TGTGCCAGCAGCCAGGGACTAGCGAATCGGGAGCTGTTTTTT
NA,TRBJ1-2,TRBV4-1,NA,CASRGGTGQDYGYTF,TGCGCCAGCAGGGGGGGAACAGGCCAAGACTATGGCTACACCTTC
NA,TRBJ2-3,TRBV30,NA,CAWAAGRGRTDTQYF,TGTGCCTGGGCGGCGGGACGGGGTCGCACAGATACGCAGTATTTT
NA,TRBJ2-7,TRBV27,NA,CASNPGFARDRSYEQYF,TGTGCCAGCAACCCCGGGTTCGCTCGAGACAGGTCTTACGAGCAGTACTTC
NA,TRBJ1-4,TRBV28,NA,CASSSGGQTTNEKLFF,TGTGCCAGCAGTTCGGGAGGACAGACAACTAATGAAAAACTGTTTTTT
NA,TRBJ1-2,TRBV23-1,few,CASSSGYGYTF,TGCGCCAGCAGTTCAGGGTATGGCTACACCTTC
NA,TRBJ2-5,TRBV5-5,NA,CASSRGPEETQYF,TGTGCCAGCAGCCGGGGTCCTGAAGAGACCCAGTACTTC
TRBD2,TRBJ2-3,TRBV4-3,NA,CASSQDVGLAGTDTQYF,TGCGCCAGCAGCCAAGATGTCGGCCTAGCGGGTACAGATACGCAGTATTTT
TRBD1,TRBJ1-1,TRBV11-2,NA,CASSSQDRFPNTEAFF,TGTGCCAGCAGTTCTCAGGACAGGTTTCCGAACACTGAAGCTTTCTTT
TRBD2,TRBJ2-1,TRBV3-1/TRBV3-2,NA,CASSPSSGGAGVNEQFF,TGTGCCAGCAGCCCCAGTAGCGGGGGGGCCGGGGTCAATGAGCAGTTCTTC
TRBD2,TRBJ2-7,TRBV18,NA,CASSPGAGGSSYEQYF,TGTGCCAGCTCACCGGGTGCGGGGGGGAGCTCCTACGAGCAGTACTTC
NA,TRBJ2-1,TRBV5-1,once,CASSLEGRVNNEQFF,TGCGCCAGCAGCTTGGAGGGCCGGGTAAACAATGAGCAGTTCTTC
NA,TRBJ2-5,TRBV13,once,CASSPSRGPGAQYF,TGTGCCAGCAGCCCATCAAGGGGACCGGGGGCCCAGTACTTC
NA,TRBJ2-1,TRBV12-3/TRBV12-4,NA,CASSPLYNEQFF,TGTGCCAGCAGTCCCCTATACAATGAGCAGTTCTTC
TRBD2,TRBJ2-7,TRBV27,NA,CASSQTSGFEQYF,TGTGCCAGCAGCCAGACTAGCGGGTTCGAGCAGTACTTC
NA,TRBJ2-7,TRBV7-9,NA,CASSLIQGASYEQYF,TGTGCCAGCAGCTTGATCCAGGGAGCCTCCTACGAGCAGTACTTC
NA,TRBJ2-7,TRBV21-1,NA,CASSKLDRGDIGFYEQYF,TGTGCCAGCAGCAAATTAGACAGGGGAGATATTGGATTTTACGAGCAGTACTTC
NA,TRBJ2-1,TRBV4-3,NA,CASSQDHGAASSYNEQFF,TGCGCCAGCAGCCAAGATCACGGGGCGGCCAGCTCCTACAATGAGCAGTTCTTC
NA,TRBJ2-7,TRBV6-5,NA,CASRGLLSYEQYF,TGTGCCAGCAGGGGACTGTTATCCTACGAGCAGTACTTC
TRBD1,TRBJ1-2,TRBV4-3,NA,CASSQDRQGARLLGYTF,TGCGCCAGCAGCCAAGATCGTCAGGGGGCGCGACTCTTGGGCTACACCTTC
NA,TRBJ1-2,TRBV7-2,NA,CASSWGQGIVVWGYTF,TGTGCCAGCAGCTGGGGACAAGGGATAGTTGTTTGGGGCTACACCTTC
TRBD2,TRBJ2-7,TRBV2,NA,CASSADGLAGREQYF,TGTGCCAGCAGTGCTGACGGACTAGCTGGGCGGGAGCAGTACTTC
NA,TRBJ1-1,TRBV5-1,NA,CASSLAGPFGTEAFF,TGCGCCAGCAGCTTGGCGGGACCATTCGGGACTGAAGCTTTCTTT
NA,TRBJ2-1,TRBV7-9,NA,CASSRLIAAYNEQFF,TGTGCCAGCAGCAGACTTATAGCGGCCTACAATGAGCAGTTCTTC
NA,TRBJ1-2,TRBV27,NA,CASSRQGELYGYTF,TGTGCCAGCAGTCGTCAGGGTGAACTCTATGGCTACACCTTC
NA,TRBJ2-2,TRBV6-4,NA,CASSDSGEPGELFF,TGTGCCAGCAGTGATTCCGGGGAACCGGGGGAGCTGTTTTTT
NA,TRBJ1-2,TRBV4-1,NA,CASSQGAGPNYGYTF,TGCGCCAGCAGCCAAGGGGCCGGTCCTAACTATGGCTACACCTTC
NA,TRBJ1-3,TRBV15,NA,CATQNRASGNTIYF,TGTGCCACTCAGAACCGTGCCTCTGGAAACACCATATATTTT
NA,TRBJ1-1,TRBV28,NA,CASSSGLGNTEAFF,TGTGCCAGCAGTTCCGGTCTTGGGAACACTGAAGCTTTCTTT